This entry lists 9 T cell receptor beta chains sequenced from one sample in a study of T-cell reconstitution after alpha-beta-depleted transplantation in children (dated by TCRdb to the mid-2010s). The treatment or condition label, read with the paper, signifies: allogeneic hematopoietic cell transplantation with graft depleted of TCRalphabeta T cells and CD19 B cells. To prepare the library, PCR was applied. The instrument was an Illumina HiSeq 2500. To normalize quantification of the TCRbeta repertoire, the TCR libraries were built with molecular barcoding that relied on unique molecular identifiers. TCRdb cleaned the public reads at Q25 with fastp, built clones with MiXCR and kept in-frame beta chains. Rows with one shared CDR3 protein collapse into an entry with the most common genes and DNA. This sample is represented by hundreds of thousands of distinct CDR3 sequences; 10% to 15% of them were singletons. Jointly, the top ten make up around 2% of the sample.

This material consisted of PBMCs, mostly from graft donor cells, taken 360 days after TCRalphabeta/CD19-depleted stem cell transplant. These receptors originate from a male patient between 5 and 17 years old who had a stem cell transplant for acute myeloid leukemia, so the T cells may come from the graft donor.

There are many counts of this clonotype. This rearrangement joins TRBV29-1 to TRBJ2-1; tentatively, D is TRBD2 (6 bases). Germline CDR1 reads SQVTM; CDR2 reads ANQGSEA. Trimming removed 7 bases from V and 4 bases from J, with 20 bases in between. The CDR3 totals 15 residues. CDR3 loop: CSGQLALMTYNEQFF. The CDR3, as DNA: TGCAGCGGCCAACTAGCTCTCATGACGTACAATGAGCAGTTCTTC.

This clonotype was observed a handful of times. This rearrangement joins TRBV20-1 to TRBJ2-7; D is unclear. V was shortened by 2 bases and J by 1 base, with 6 bases between the two germline ends. CDR3 length: 12 residues. CDR1 and CDR2 from the germline V gene are DFQATT and SNEGSKA (reference sequence). In DNA form, the CDR3 reads TGCAGTGCTAGACTCATTTCCTACGAGCAGTACGTC. Amino acid sequence: CSARLISYEQYV.

V usage is TRBV29-1 and J usage is TRBJ2-1; the match to TRBD2 covers 9 bases. This CDR3 contains 14 residues. In germline, CDR1 is SQVTM, CDR2 ANQGSEA. Germline trimming cut 3 bases from V and 5 bases from J; bases unmatched to any gene: 5. The DNA for the CDR3 is TGCAGCGTTGAGGGTAGCGGGAGTGACAATGAGCAGTTCTTC. Its protein is CSVEGSGSDNEQFF.

The chain employs TRBV7-9 and TRBJ2-5, with a possible D match to TRBD1 (6 bases). V was cut by 5 bases and J by 2 bases, with 21 bases left in between. Germline CDR1 SEHNR, CDR2 FQNEAQ (reference sequence). The CDR3 consists of 17 residues. CDR3 DNA sequence: TGTGCCAGCAGCCCAAGACCGTCGGCAGGGGCACAAGAGACCCAGTACTTC. It is translated as CASSPRPSAGAQETQYF.

The V gene is TRBV29-1, the J gene TRBJ2-3, with a tentative D call TRBD2 (6 bases). Trimming took off 4 bases at V and 7 bases at J, with 21 bases between the two ends. The CDR3 length is 15 residues. Germline V gives CDR1 SQVTM, CDR2 ANQGSEA. CDR3 sequence (DNA): TGCAGCGTTGCTCTCTACGCGGGAACGGCATATACGCAGTATTTT. This sequence encodes CSVALYAGTAYTQYF.

This clonotype was counted ten times or more. The chain is built from TRBV12-3 or TRBV12-4 and TRBJ2-7, with 8 bases fitting TRBD2. This CDR3 has 13 amino acids. With V trimmed by 5 bases and J by 6 bases, 6 bases remained unmatched. Written as DNA, the CDR3 is TGTGCCAGCAGTCCCCTCCTAGCGGGCGAGCAGTACTTC. The encoded protein is CASSPLLAGEQYF.

V and J are TRBV5-1 and TRBJ2-7; 14 nucleotides line up with TRBD2. V dropped 0 bases and J dropped 4; count of bases not matched to a gene: 12. Germline V gene sequence: CDR1 SGHRS, CDR2 YFSETQ. There are 19 residues in the CDR3. CDR3: CASSLVPGLAGASGYEQYF. The DNA for the CDR3 is TGCGCCAGCAGCTTGGTCCCGGGACTAGCGGGAGCCTCGGGATACGAGCAGTACTTC.

This clonotype was detected only a few times. V gene TRBV7-8 combines with J gene TRBJ2-1; perhaps TRBD2 as D (5 bases). The V gene lost 7 bases and the J gene lost 2 bases, with 18 bases spanning the gap. Per germline, CDR1 SGHVS and CDR2 FQNEAQ. CDR3 length: 16 residues. CDR3 nucleotides: TGTGCCAGCACCCCCCCAGCGCTAGCCACCTACAATGAGCAGTTCTTC. Its translation is CASTPPALATYNEQFF.

The rearrangement joins TRBV7-9 to TRBJ2-7; tentatively, D is TRBD1 (5 bases). V lost 7 bases and J 2 bases, leaving 12 bases between the germline ends. This CDR3 contains 13 residues. Per germline, CDR1 SEHNR and CDR2 FQNEAQ (reference sequence). CDR3 sequence: CASTPYRTYEQYF. CDR3 sequence (DNA): TGTGCCAGCACCCCGTACAGGACCTACGAGCAGTACTTC.